This T cell receptor (beta chain) stems from a study of spatial heterogeneity in lung cancer. Using its own MiXCR run on the 5' RACE reads, TCRdb lists one record per CDR3 protein. The sample contains about 10,000 distinct CDR3 sequences, under 25% of which appear only once. Specified time point: blood at routine non-recurrence follow-up after resection. V shed 1 base and J shed 3 bases, with 13 bases lying between them. Per germline, CDR1 SEHNR and CDR2 FQNEAQ (reference sequence). This CDR3 is 16 amino acids long. The chain carries TRBV7-9 and TRBJ2-1, with D possibly TRBD1 on 6 matching bases. The sample consisted of PBMCs, taken at follow-up. The sequence came from a male donor with early-stage non-small cell lung cancer. CDR3 region: CASSLVRGLGYNEQFF. CDR3 DNA: TGTGCCAGCAGCTTAGTTAGGGGGTTGGGCTACAATGAGCAGTTCTTC.